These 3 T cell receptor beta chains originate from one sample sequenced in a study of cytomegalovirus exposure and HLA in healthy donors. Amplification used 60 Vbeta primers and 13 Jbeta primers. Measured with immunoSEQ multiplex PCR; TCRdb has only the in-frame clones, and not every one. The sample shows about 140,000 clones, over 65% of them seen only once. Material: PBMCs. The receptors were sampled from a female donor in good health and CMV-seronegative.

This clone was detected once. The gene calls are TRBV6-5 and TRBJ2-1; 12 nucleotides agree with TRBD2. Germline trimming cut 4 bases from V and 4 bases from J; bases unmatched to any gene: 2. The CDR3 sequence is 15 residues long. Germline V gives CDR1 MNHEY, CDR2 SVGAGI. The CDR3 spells CASSSSGRGYNEQFF. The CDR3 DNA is TGTGCCAGCAGTTCTAGCGGGAGGGGGTACAATGAGCAGTTCTTC.

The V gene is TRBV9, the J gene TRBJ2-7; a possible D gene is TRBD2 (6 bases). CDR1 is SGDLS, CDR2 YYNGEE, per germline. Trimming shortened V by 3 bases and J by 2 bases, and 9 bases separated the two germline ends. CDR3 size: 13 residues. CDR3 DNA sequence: TGTGCCAGCAGCGCGGGACTGACCTACGAGCAGTACTTC. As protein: CASSAGLTYEQYF.

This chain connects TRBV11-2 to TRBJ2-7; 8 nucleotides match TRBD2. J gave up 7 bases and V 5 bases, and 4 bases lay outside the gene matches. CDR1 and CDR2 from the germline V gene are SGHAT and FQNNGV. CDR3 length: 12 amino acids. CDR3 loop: CASSTTSGEQYF. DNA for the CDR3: TGTGCCAGCAGCACAACTAGCGGAGAGCAGTACTTC.